What follows are 23 T cell receptor beta chains derived from one specimen sequenced in a study of blood T cell repertoires in COVID-19. Libraries were prepared by immunoSEQ multiplex PCR; TCRdb keeps only in-frame clonotypes and omits some of them. The table has about 310,000 clones, roughly 86% seen once. Input material: peripheral blood. Receptor source: a woman in her 50s who had recovered from COVID-19.

This clone was picked up one time. The chain couples TRBV4-3 to TRBJ2-5, with 10 bases aligning to TRBD2. Germline lookup yields CDR1 LGHNA and CDR2 YSLEER. The J segment lost 2 bases and the V segment lost 0 bases, leaving 9 bases of the junction unmatched. This CDR3 is built from 18 residues. In DNA, the CDR3 is TGCGCCAGCAGCCAAGATATAAGCGGGGGGGCCAATCAAGAGACCCAGTACTTC. The encoded protein is CASSQDISGGANQETQYF.

The V gene is TRBV6-5, the J gene TRBJ1-1; D uncertain. This CDR3 contains 13 residues. The V end lost 4 bases, the J end lost 6 bases, and 12 bases lay between the germline ends. Germline assignment: CDR1 MNHEY and CDR2 SVGAGI. The CDR3 reads CASSSRGTAEAFF. As DNA, the CDR3 is TGTGCCAGCAGTTCCCGTGGCACCGCTGAAGCTTTCTTT.

This clone showed up just once. The chain is built from TRBV3-1 (or the pseudogene TRBV3-2) and TRBJ1-1; 8 positions agree with TRBD1. Germline values: CDR1 LGHDT, CDR2 YNNKEL (reference sequence). The CDR3 is 13 residues long. V trimming: 2 bases; J trimming: 10 bases; junction bases outside the gene matches: 6. CDR3 residues: CASSQTGGDGAFF. DNA for the CDR3: TGTGCCAGCAGCCAAACAGGGGGAGACGGAGCTTTCTTT.

This sequence joins TRBV2 and TRBJ1-4, with 8 bases that match TRBD1. The CDR3 sequence is 15 residues long. V lost 5 bases to trimming and J lost 5 bases; unmatched junction nucleotides: 7. Germline V CDR1 and CDR2: SNHLY, FYNNEI. CDR3 in amino acids: CASSRQGRSNEKLFF. The CDR3 DNA is TGTGCCAGCAGTCGACAGGGGCGATCAAATGAAAAACTGTTTTTT.

In this sample, this clone turned up a few times. This chain uses TRBV7-2 with TRBJ2-7, with 8 positions matching TRBD2. The CDR3 contains 15 residues. With V trimmed by 1 base and J by 0 bases, 2 bases remained unmatched. Looked up from germline, CDR1 is SGHTA and CDR2 is FQGNSA. The CDR3: CASSLVSGNSYEQYF. The DNA of the CDR3 is TGTGCCAGCAGCTTAGTTAGCGGGAACTCCTACGAGCAGTACTTC.

CDR3 in amino acids: CASSEAPGQGLGLNTEAFF. The CDR3 DNA reads TGTGCCAGCAGTGAAGCGCCGGGACAGGGGCTCGGGTTGAACACTGAAGCTTTCTTT. V gene TRBV6-1 combines with J gene TRBJ1-1, with 10 bases identical to TRBD1. Unmatched junction bases numbered 10, after V lost 0 bases and J lost 0 bases. Germline-derived CDR1 and CDR2 are MNHNS and SASEGT. The CDR3 loop spans 19 amino acids.

This clone was recorded once. J is TRBJ2-5 and V is TRBV27, with 8 bases aligning to TRBD1. CDR3 length: 15 residues. Looked up from germline, CDR1 is MNHEY and CDR2 is SMNVEV (reference sequence). Losses at the gene ends were 5 bases for V and 3 bases for J; bases not matched to a gene: 8. CDR3 bases: TGTGCCAGCAGTAGCAGGGGGCGTTCGGAAGAGACCCAGTACTTC. Translated: CASSSRGRSEETQYF.

The V gene is TRBV23-1, the J gene TRBJ2-7, with 11 bases matching TRBD1. TRBV23-1 carries the ORF label, with uncertain function. The CDR3 is made up of 14 amino acids. With V trimmed by 11 bases and J by 5 bases, 11 bases remained unmatched. CDR3 bases: TGCGCCTGTGAACCGGGACAGGGGGTGAACGAGCAGTACTTC. It translates to CACEPGQGVNEQYF.

The gene calls are TRBV2 and TRBJ1-3, with 10 bases lining up with TRBD1. The germline gives CDR1 SNHLY, CDR2 FYNNEI. After removal of 6 bases from V and 2 bases from J, the junction contained 4 bases not matched to a gene. The CDR3 consists of 15 residues. CDR3 coding DNA: TGTGCCAGCAGCGCAGGGACAGGGGCTGGAAACACCATATATTTT. The encoded protein is CASSAGTGAGNTIYF.

The V call is TRBV7-9, the J call TRBJ2-7, with TRBD2 matching over 9 bases. Germline loops: CDR1 SEHNR, CDR2 FQNEAQ (reference sequence). V lost 5 bases to trimming and J lost 1 base; unmatched junction nucleotides: 3. The CDR3 totals 14 residues. CDR3 sequence reads: CASSVSGRSYEQYF. As DNA, the CDR3 is TGTGCCAGCAGCGTTAGCGGGAGATCCTACGAGCAGTACTTC. The full variable domain, rest sourced from reference TRBV7-9 and TRBJ2-7, is DTGVSQNPRHKITKRGQNVTFRCDPISEHNRLYWYRQTLGQGPEFLTYFQNEAQLEKSRLLSDRFSAERPKGSFSTLEIQRTEQGDSAMYLCASSVSGRSYEQYFGPGTRLTVT.

The CDR3 DNA reads as TGCGCCAGCAGAGAGGAGGGATCCTTCCCAGATACGCAGTATTTT. This translates into CASREEGSFPDTQYF. The genes are TRBV5-1 and TRBJ2-3, with TRBD2 as a possible D gene (6 bases). The CDR3 length is 15 residues. Germline-derived CDR1 and CDR2 are SGHRS and YFSETQ. Deletions cut 5 bases from V and 4 bases from J, with 17 bases between.

On this clone itself: This CDR3 is also generated by other DNA sequences in the sample. V is TRBV11-3 and J is TRBJ1-1; tentative D call: TRBD1 (6 bases). V lost 5 bases and J 0 bases, leaving 10 bases between the germline ends. The germline gives CDR1 SGHNT, CDR2 YENEEA. The CDR3 has 14 residues. This chain's CDR3 is CASSQQGMNTEAFF. The CDR3 bases are TGTGCCAGCAGCCAACAGGGCATGAACACTGAAGCTTTCTTT. The variable domain in full, completed from reference TRBV11-3 and TRBJ1-1, reads EAGVVQSPRYKIIEKKQPVAFWCNPISGHNTLYWYLQNLGQGPELLIRYENEEAVDDSQLPKDRFSAERLKGVDSTLKIQPAELGDSAVYLCASSQQGMNTEAFFGQGTRLTVV.

The V call is TRBV7-2, the J call TRBJ2-1; 8 bases agree with TRBD1. The CDR3 consists of 14 residues. Germline CDR1 is SGHTA and CDR2 is FQGNSA. The V segment lost 5 bases and the J segment 7 bases; nucleotides outside the gene matches: 7. For the CDR3, the DNA is TGTGCCAGCAGCATGACAGGGGTCAGGAATGAGCAGTTCTTC. This sequence encodes CASSMTGVRNEQFF. Complete variable domain (other parts from reference TRBV7-2 and TRBJ2-1): GAGVSQSPSNKVTEKGKDVELRCDPISGHTALYWYRQSLGQGLEFLIYFQGNSAPDKSGLPSDRFSAERTGGSVSTLTIQRTQQEDSAVYLCASSMTGVRNEQFFGPGTRLTVL.

The rearrangement links TRBV10-3 to TRBJ2-3, with TRBD2 as a possible D gene (5 bases). V dropped 2 bases and J dropped 0 bases, with 21 bases sitting between them. This CDR3 region has 19 residues. Germline CDR1 reads ENHRY; CDR2 reads SYGVKD. CDR3 bases: TGTGCCATCAGTGAGCCAAAAGAACTAGTATCGGCAAGCACAGATACGCAGTATTTT. Translating it yields CAISEPKELVSASTDTQYF.

The rearrangement links TRBV11-3 to TRBJ1-1, with 12 nucleotides matching TRBD1. The V and J ends lost 5 bases and 3 bases, in that order; junction bases with no gene match: 4. This CDR3 is 15 amino acids long. Germline V gene sequence: CDR1 SGHNT, CDR2 YENEEA. As DNA, the CDR3 is TGTGCCAGCAGCGGGGGGACAGGGGGCGACACTGAAGCTTTCTTT. This encodes CASSGGTGGDTEAFF.

V usage is TRBV6-5 and J usage is TRBJ2-1; the D gene is possibly TRBD1 (5 bases). The V end lost 6 bases, the J end lost 0 bases, and 9 bases lay between the germline ends. Germline-derived CDR1 and CDR2 are MNHEY and SVGAGI. The CDR3 sequence is 14 residues long. The CDR3 DNA sequence: TGTGCCAGCAGACAGGCGAGCTCCTACAATGAGCAGTTCTTC. Its protein product is CASRQASSYNEQFF.

The chain links TRBV11-3 to TRBJ2-1; D uncertain. Germline V gene sequence: CDR1 SGHNT, CDR2 YENEEA. Trimming left V 1 base short and J 9 bases short, with 16 bases between. The CDR3 consists of 15 residues. The CDR3 sequence: CASSLVPDRGGEQFF. CDR3 DNA: TGTGCCAGCAGCTTAGTCCCGGATAGAGGTGGTGAGCAGTTCTTC.

The chain has TRBV6-5 and TRBJ1-6; D call uncertain. Deletions cut 3 bases from V and 9 bases from J, with 6 bases between. This CDR3 spans 12 amino acids. Germline V gives CDR1 MNHEY, CDR2 SVGAGI. This chain's CDR3 is CASSYRGSPLHF. The CDR3 nucleotides read TGTGCCAGCAGTTATCGAGGTTCACCCCTCCACTTT.

The chain links TRBV4-1 to TRBJ1-2; weak D call: TRBD1 (5 bases). V was cut by 0 bases and J by 2 bases, with 16 bases left in between. CDR3 length equals 17 residues. The germline gives CDR1 MGHRA, CDR2 YSYEKL. CDR3 sequence (DNA): TGCGCCAGCAGCCAAGATGAATTGGGGCAGCTCAACTATGGCTACACCTTC. Its protein product is CASSQDELGQLNYGYTF.

The chain carries TRBV30 and TRBJ1-1; D is undetermined. V lost 0 bases and J 0 bases, leaving 8 bases between the germline ends. The germline V gene encodes CDR1 GTSNPN and CDR2 SVGIG (reference sequence). The CDR3 loop spans 14 amino acids. DNA for the CDR3: TGTGCCTGGAGTGTATGGAGAGTGAACACTGAAGCTTTCTTT. Protein product: CAWSVWRVNTEAFF. The complete variable domain, with remaining parts taken from reference TRBV30 and TRBJ1-1, reads SQTIHQWPATLVQPVGSPLSLECTVEGTSNPNLYWYRQAAGRGLQLLFYSVGIGQISSEVPQNLSASRPQDRQFILSSKKLLLSDSGFYLCAWSVWRVNTEAFFGQGTRLTVV.

The rearrangement links TRBV19 to TRBJ2-3; a weak D match, TRBD1 (5 bases). The V end was cut by 5 bases, the J end by 0 bases, with 9 bases between. CDR3 size: 14 residues. Germline V gene data show CDR1 as LNHDA and CDR2 as SQIVND (reference sequence). The CDR3 is CASSRTSSTDTQYF. The CDR3 bases are TGTGCCAGTAGTCGGACATCTAGCACAGATACGCAGTATTTT.

The CDR3 coding sequence is TGTGCCACCAGCAGAGAGCGGGAGGGTAGGAACGAGCAGTACTTC. This encodes CATSREREGRNEQYF. The V gene is TRBV15, the J gene TRBJ2-7, with 9 bases fitting TRBD2. This CDR3 contains 15 residues. Looked up from germline, CDR1 is LNHNV and CDR2 is YYDKDF (reference sequence). V was clipped by 0 bases and J by 5 bases; unmatched bases: 5.

This chain connects TRBV5-4 to TRBJ2-2; maybe TRBD1 (6 bases). Germline assignment: CDR1 SGHNT and CDR2 YYREEE (reference sequence). Trimming took off 6 bases at V and 4 bases at J, with 19 bases between the two ends. This CDR3 region has 16 residues. The CDR3 coding sequence is TGTGCCAGCACCAAGGCCCCAGGGGCTATCACCGGGGAGCTGTTTTTT. This encodes CASTKAPGAITGELFF.